One TCR beta chain is described in this entry. The data were obtained in a study of blood T cell repertoires in COVID-19. Study-level background: COVID-19 samples from acute and convalescent phases originated in the United States, Italy and Spain. T cells, B-cell-depleted T cells, or PBMCs provided the cDNA or gDNA that served as material.

Using immunoSEQ multiplex PCR, the repertoire was profiled, and TCRdb retains in-frame clones only, with some absent. This sample has 130,000 or so clones; more than 70% occur once, and the top ten carry around a tenth. The specimen sequenced was peripheral blood. The clonotype originates from a man aged 45 to 65 with acute or convalescent COVID-19.

CDR3 loop: CASLRKGLYGYTF. The CDR3 nucleotides are TGTGCCTCCCTGCGGAAGGGGCTCTATGGCTACACCTTC. This sequence joins TRBV30 and TRBJ1-2; tentative D call: TRBD1 (5 bases). Germline CDR1 reads GTSNPN; CDR2 reads SVGIG (reference sequence). V was shortened by 7 bases and J by 4 bases, with 16 bases between the two germline ends. CDR3 size: 13 residues.